These T cell receptor beta chains were read from a single sample in a study of siplizumab effects on memory and regulatory T cells. Clones were read by immunoSEQ multiplex PCR, and TCRdb kept only the in-frame ones, dropping some. This table has approximately 110,000 clones, 92% appearing once. The sequencing sample was made of Tregs sorted from blood. The receptor set was obtained from a human donor in good health. Each CDR3 is given with its conserved first and last residue. D genes are given only for firm matches. The size field is filled for only some rows; it gives once, few, many or a size class.

v_gene: TRBV19
j_gene: TRBJ1-2
abundance: NA
d_gene: NA
CDR3aa: CASSPDYAAGYTF
CDR3nt: TGTGCCAGTAGTCCCGATTACGCGGCTGGCTACACCTTC

v_gene: TRBV6-1
j_gene: TRBJ1-3
abundance: NA
d_gene: NA
CDR3aa: CASSEAYSGNTIYF
CDR3nt: TGTGCCAGCAGTGAGGCTTACTCTGGAAACACCATATATTTT

v_gene: TRBV6-5
j_gene: TRBJ2-7
abundance: once
d_gene: NA
CDR3aa: CASSYPGPEQYF
CDR3nt: TGTGCCAGCAGTTACCCAGGGCCCGAGCAGTACTTC

v_gene: TRBV7-2
j_gene: TRBJ1-2
abundance: NA
d_gene: NA
CDR3aa: CASSSRWLYGYTF
CDR3nt: TGTGCCAGCAGCTCGCGATGGCTCTATGGCTACACCTTC

v_gene: TRBV6-5
j_gene: TRBJ1-2
abundance: NA
d_gene: NA
CDR3aa: CASRSRGSGYTF
CDR3nt: TGTGCCAGCAGATCCCGAGGAAGTGGCTACACCTTC

v_gene: TRBV2
j_gene: TRBJ1-2
abundance: few
d_gene: NA
CDR3aa: CASRPDGGGGYTF
CDR3nt: TGTGCCAGCAGGCCTGACGGTGGAGGTGGCTACACCTTC

v_gene: TRBV2
j_gene: TRBJ1-2
abundance: NA
d_gene: NA
CDR3aa: CASSEALQGNYGYTF
CDR3nt: TGTGCCAGCAGTGAAGCGCTTCAGGGAAACTATGGCTACACCTTC

v_gene: TRBV4-2
j_gene: TRBJ1-1
abundance: NA
d_gene: TRBD1
CDR3aa: CASSHVDRATEAFF
CDR3nt: TGTGCCAGCAGCCATGTCGACAGGGCCACTGAAGCTTTCTTT

v_gene: TRBV28
j_gene: TRBJ2-5
abundance: NA
d_gene: TRBD2
CDR3aa: CASSLTSGPQETQYF
CDR3nt: TGTGCCAGCAGTTTGACTAGCGGCCCCCAAGAGACCCAGTACTTC

v_gene: TRBV19
j_gene: TRBJ1-2
abundance: NA
d_gene: TRBD1
CDR3aa: CASSVTGGFIYGYTF
CDR3nt: TGTGCCAGTAGTGTTACAGGGGGCTTTATCTATGGCTACACCTTC

v_gene: TRBV19
j_gene: TRBJ1-2
abundance: NA
d_gene: NA
CDR3aa: CASNFDRPYGYTF
CDR3nt: TGTGCCAGTAACTTCGACAGACCCTATGGCTACACCTTC

v_gene: TRBV10-3
j_gene: TRBJ1-4
abundance: NA
d_gene: TRBD1
CDR3aa: CAISESGTDNEKLFF
CDR3nt: TGTGCCATCAGTGAGTCGGGGACAGACAATGAAAAACTGTTTTTT

v_gene: TRBV18
j_gene: TRBJ2-1
abundance: NA
d_gene: NA
CDR3aa: CASSAPGSSYNEQFF
CDR3nt: TGTGCCAGCTCTGCGCCAGGTAGCTCCTACAATGAGCAGTTCTTC

v_gene: TRBV5-1
j_gene: TRBJ2-7
abundance: once
d_gene: TRBD1
CDR3aa: CASSPSGTGIPDEQYF
CDR3nt: TGCGCCAGCAGCCCCTCCGGGACAGGCATCCCCGACGAGCAGTACTTC

v_gene: TRBV5-6
j_gene: TRBJ1-2
abundance: NA
d_gene: NA
CDR3aa: CASSLAAGMIF
CDR3nt: TGTGCCAGCAGCTTGGCGGCGGGCATGATCTTC

v_gene: TRBV11-2
j_gene: TRBJ1-1
abundance: NA
d_gene: TRBD1
CDR3aa: CASSWGQGVGAFF
CDR3nt: TGTGCCAGCAGCTGGGGACAGGGGGTTGGAGCTTTCTTT

v_gene: TRBV5-1
j_gene: TRBJ2-1
abundance: NA
d_gene: NA
CDR3aa: CASSPGGLGGSEQFF
CDR3nt: TGCGCCAGCAGCCCGGGGGGACTAGGGGGCAGTGAGCAGTTCTTC

v_gene: TRBV21-1
j_gene: TRBJ2-5
abundance: NA
d_gene: NA
CDR3aa: CASSAPGQEPQETQYF
CDR3nt: TGTGCCAGCAGCGCCCCGGGACAGGAGCCCCAAGAGACCCAGTACTTC

v_gene: TRBV29-1
j_gene: TRBJ1-1
abundance: NA
d_gene: TRBD1
CDR3aa: CSVEGGQGSWGTEAFF
CDR3nt: TGCAGCGTTGAAGGGGGACAGGGAAGTTGGGGCACTGAAGCTTTCTTT

v_gene: TRBV4-1
j_gene: TRBJ2-7
abundance: NA
d_gene: TRBD2
CDR3aa: CASSQDPSGNLYEQYF
CDR3nt: TGCGCCAGCAGCCAAGATCCTAGCGGGAACCTCTACGAGCAGTACTTC

v_gene: TRBV20-1
j_gene: TRBJ2-5
abundance: NA
d_gene: NA
CDR3aa: CSAAQGGTQYF
CDR3nt: TGCAGTGCCGCCCAAGGAGGGACCCAGTACTTC

v_gene: TRBV5-4
j_gene: TRBJ1-1
abundance: NA
d_gene: NA
CDR3aa: CASSLSSTFEEAFF
CDR3nt: TGTGCCAGCAGCTTGTCCAGCACCTTTGAGGAAGCTTTCTTT

v_gene: TRBV5-1
j_gene: TRBJ1-2
abundance: NA
d_gene: NA
CDR3aa: CASSLAGPPDYGYTF
CDR3nt: TGCGCCAGCAGCTTGGCAGGGCCGCCGGACTATGGCTACACCTTC

v_gene: TRBV25-1
j_gene: TRBJ1-2
abundance: NA
d_gene: NA
CDR3aa: CASSVGTNYGYTF
CDR3nt: TGTGCCAGCTCCGTTGGGACAAACTATGGCTACACCTTC

v_gene: TRBV6-1
j_gene: TRBJ1-2
abundance: NA
d_gene: NA
CDR3aa: CASSELSGSLGYTF
CDR3nt: TGTGCCAGCAGTGAACTGTCAGGAAGTCTTGGCTACACCTTC

v_gene: TRBV7-2
j_gene: TRBJ1-6
abundance: NA
d_gene: NA
CDR3aa: CASSSVDRGGVSPLHF
CDR3nt: TGTGCCAGCAGCTCAGTAGACCGGGGTGGTGTGTCACCCCTCCACTTT

v_gene: TRBV27
j_gene: TRBJ2-1
abundance: NA
d_gene: NA
CDR3aa: CASTPRVALYNEQFF
CDR3nt: TGTGCCAGCACCCCGAGGGTAGCGCTCTACAATGAGCAGTTCTTC

v_gene: TRBV5-1
j_gene: TRBJ2-7
abundance: NA
d_gene: NA
CDR3aa: CASSLVSSGAYEQYF
CDR3nt: TGCGCCAGCAGCTTGGTTTCCAGCGGAGCCTACGAGCAGTACTTC

v_gene: TRBV11-2
j_gene: TRBJ2-7
abundance: NA
d_gene: NA
CDR3aa: CASSQQGTTYEQYF
CDR3nt: TGTGCCAGCAGCCAACAGGGTACGACCTACGAGCAGTACTTC

v_gene: TRBV18
j_gene: TRBJ2-7
abundance: NA
d_gene: TRBD1
CDR3aa: CASSETGVSYEQYF
CDR3nt: TGTGCCAGCTCAGAGACAGGGGTATCCTACGAGCAGTACTTC

v_gene: TRBV30
j_gene: TRBJ1-6
abundance: NA
d_gene: NA
CDR3aa: CAWSGRRDSPLHF
CDR3nt: TGTGCCTGGAGTGGCCGACGCGATTCACCCCTCCACTTT

v_gene: TRBV5-6
j_gene: TRBJ2-1
abundance: NA
d_gene: TRBD1
CDR3aa: CASSHSRDSPLSAYNEQFF
CDR3nt: TGTGCCAGCAGTCACTCCCGGGACAGCCCCTTGAGCGCCTACAATGAGCAGTTCTTC

v_gene: TRBV6-1
j_gene: TRBJ1-2
abundance: NA
d_gene: NA
CDR3aa: CASSEMLGAAGYTF
CDR3nt: TGTGCCAGCAGTGAAATGTTAGGGGCTGCTGGCTACACCTTC

v_gene: TRBV7-3
j_gene: TRBJ2-1
abundance: NA
d_gene: TRBD2
CDR3aa: CASSGLAGYNEQFF
CDR3nt: TGTGCCAGCAGCGGACTAGCGGGCTACAATGAGCAGTTCTTC

v_gene: TRBV5-6
j_gene: TRBJ1-2
abundance: once
d_gene: NA
CDR3aa: CASSSLGVDYGYTF
CDR3nt: TGTGCCAGCAGCTCCCTGGGGGTGGACTATGGCTACACCTTC

v_gene: TRBV5-5
j_gene: TRBJ1-2
abundance: once
d_gene: TRBD1
CDR3aa: CASSLATGVPTNYGYTF
CDR3nt: TGTGCCAGCAGCTTGGCTACAGGGGTCCCCACTAACTATGGCTACACCTTC

v_gene: TRBV14
j_gene: TRBJ1-1
abundance: NA
d_gene: TRBD1
CDR3aa: CASSDRDRGNTEAFF
CDR3nt: TGTGCCAGCAGCGACCGGGACAGGGGGAACACTGAAGCTTTCTTT

v_gene: TRBV5-6
j_gene: TRBJ1-1
abundance: NA
d_gene: NA
CDR3aa: CASSPLGGGNTEAFF
CDR3nt: TGTGCCAGCAGCCCCCTAGGGGGGGGGAACACTGAAGCTTTCTTT

v_gene: TRBV9
j_gene: TRBJ2-7
abundance: NA
d_gene: NA
CDR3aa: CASSPPWRMSYEQYF
CDR3nt: TGTGCCAGCAGCCCGCCCTGGCGAATGTCCTACGAGCAGTACTTC

v_gene: TRBV5-1
j_gene: TRBJ2-3
abundance: NA
d_gene: TRBD2
CDR3aa: CASSLGGSFGDTQYF
CDR3nt: TGCGCCAGCAGCTTGGGCGGGAGCTTTGGAGATACGCAGTATTTT

v_gene: TRBV5-4
j_gene: TRBJ1-2
abundance: NA
d_gene: TRBD1
CDR3aa: CASSSTGAGNYGYTF
CDR3nt: TGTGCCAGCAGCTCGACAGGGGCGGGGAACTATGGCTACACCTTC

v_gene: TRBV6-5
j_gene: TRBJ1-1
abundance: NA
d_gene: NA
CDR3aa: CASRTPVGTEAFF
CDR3nt: TGTGCCAGCAGGACACCGGTGGGCACTGAAGCTTTCTTT

v_gene: TRBV28
j_gene: TRBJ2-1
abundance: NA
d_gene: TRBD2
CDR3aa: CASTTGTSGNEQFF
CDR3nt: TGTGCCAGCACTACCGGGACTAGCGGGAATGAGCAGTTCTTC

v_gene: TRBV11-2
j_gene: TRBJ2-1
abundance: NA
d_gene: NA
CDR3aa: CASSLDPGPRNNEQFF
CDR3nt: TGTGCCAGCAGCTTAGATCCAGGTCCCCGCAACAATGAGCAGTTCTTC

v_gene: TRBV5-1
j_gene: TRBJ2-7
abundance: NA
d_gene: NA
CDR3aa: CASSLYPMQLSSYEQYF
CDR3nt: TGCGCCAGCAGCTTGTACCCCATGCAGCTTAGCTCCTACGAGCAGTACTTC

v_gene: TRBV7-2
j_gene: TRBJ2-6
abundance: NA
d_gene: NA
CDR3aa: CASSLNGANVLTF
CDR3nt: TGTGCCAGCAGCTTAAATGGGGCCAACGTCCTGACTTTC

v_gene: TRBV2
j_gene: TRBJ1-5
abundance: NA
d_gene: NA
CDR3aa: CASSGQNQPQHF
CDR3nt: TGTGCCAGCAGTGGTCAGAATCAGCCCCAGCATTTT

v_gene: TRBV7-2
j_gene: TRBJ2-7
abundance: once
d_gene: NA
CDR3aa: CASSFFGYEQYF
CDR3nt: TGTGCCAGCAGCTTTTTCGGCTACGAGCAGTACTTC

v_gene: TRBV5-4
j_gene: TRBJ2-3
abundance: NA
d_gene: NA
CDR3aa: CASSFSTDTQYF
CDR3nt: TGTGCCAGCAGCTTTTCCACAGATACGCAGTATTTT

v_gene: TRBV5-1
j_gene: TRBJ1-1
abundance: NA
d_gene: TRBD1
CDR3aa: CASSPDRVISAFF
CDR3nt: TGCGCCAGCAGCCCGGACAGGGTAATTTCAGCTTTCTTT

v_gene: TRBV6-5
j_gene: TRBJ1-5
abundance: NA
d_gene: NA
CDR3aa: CASSYSVAGNQPQHF
CDR3nt: TGTGCCAGCAGTTACTCGGTGGCCGGTAATCAGCCCCAGCATTTT

v_gene: TRBV28
j_gene: TRBJ2-3
abundance: NA
d_gene: TRBD2
CDR3aa: CASSLIARGGYGTQYF
CDR3nt: TGTGCCAGCAGTTTAATCGCGCGGGGGGGTTATGGCACGCAGTATTTT

v_gene: TRBV7-3
j_gene: TRBJ2-2
abundance: NA
d_gene: NA
CDR3aa: CASSWAPPGRKKNTGELFF
CDR3nt: TGTGCCAGCAGCTGGGCCCCCCCGGGACGAAAGAAGAACACCGGGGAGCTGTTTTTT

v_gene: TRBV5-1
j_gene: TRBJ1-1
abundance: once
d_gene: NA
CDR3aa: CASSYLDRNTEAFF
CDR3nt: TGCGCCAGCAGCTACCTCGACAGGAACACTGAAGCTTTCTTT

v_gene: TRBV29-1
j_gene: TRBJ1-2
abundance: NA
d_gene: TRBD1
CDR3aa: CSVDDGSGTDYGYTF
CDR3nt: TGCAGCGTTGACGACGGAAGCGGGACAGACTATGGCTACACCTTC

v_gene: TRBV7-2
j_gene: TRBJ1-2
abundance: once
d_gene: NA
CDR3aa: CASRPGGALTYGYTF
CDR3nt: TGTGCCAGCCGTCCGGGCGGGGCACTTACGTATGGCTACACCTTC

v_gene: TRBV4-2
j_gene: TRBJ2-7
abundance: NA
d_gene: TRBD1
CDR3aa: CASSQPGTAYEQYF
CDR3nt: TGTGCCAGCAGCCAACCAGGGACAGCCTACGAGCAGTACTTC